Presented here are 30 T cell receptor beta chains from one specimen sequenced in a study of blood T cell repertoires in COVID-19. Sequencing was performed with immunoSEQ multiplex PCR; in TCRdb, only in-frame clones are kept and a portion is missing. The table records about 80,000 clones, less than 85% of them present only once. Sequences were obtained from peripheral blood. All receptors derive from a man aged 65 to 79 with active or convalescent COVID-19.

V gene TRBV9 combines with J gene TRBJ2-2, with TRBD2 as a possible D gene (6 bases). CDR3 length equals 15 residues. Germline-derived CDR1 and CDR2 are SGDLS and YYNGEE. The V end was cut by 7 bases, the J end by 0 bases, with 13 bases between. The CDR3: CASSPAGSNTGELFF. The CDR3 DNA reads TGTGCCAGCTCGCCGGCGGGGTCGAACACCGGGGAGCTGTTTTTT.

The chain's CDR3 is CASSQENGTWGNEKLFF. The CDR3 bases are TGTGCCAGCAGCCAAGAAAACGGGACATGGGGGAATGAAAAACTGTTTTTT. The V call is TRBV4-2, the J call TRBJ1-4; D may be TRBD1 (6 bases). V was clipped by 0 bases and J by 5 bases, with 16 bases between them. CDR3 length equals 17 residues. Germline V gene sequence: CDR1 LGHNA, CDR2 YNFKEQ.

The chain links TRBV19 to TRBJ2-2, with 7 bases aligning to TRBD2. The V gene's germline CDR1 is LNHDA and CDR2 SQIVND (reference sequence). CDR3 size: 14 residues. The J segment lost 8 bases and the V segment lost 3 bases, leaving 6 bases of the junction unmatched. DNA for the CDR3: TGTGCCAGTAGTATCTATGGGGGGGAAGGGGAGCTGTTTTTT. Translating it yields CASSIYGGEGELFF.

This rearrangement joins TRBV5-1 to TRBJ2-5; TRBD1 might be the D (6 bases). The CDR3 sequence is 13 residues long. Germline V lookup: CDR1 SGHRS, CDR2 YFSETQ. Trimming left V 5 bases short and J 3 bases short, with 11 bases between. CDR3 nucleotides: TGCGCCAGCAGTCGGACAGCCGAAGAGACCCAGTACTTC. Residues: CASSRTAEETQYF.

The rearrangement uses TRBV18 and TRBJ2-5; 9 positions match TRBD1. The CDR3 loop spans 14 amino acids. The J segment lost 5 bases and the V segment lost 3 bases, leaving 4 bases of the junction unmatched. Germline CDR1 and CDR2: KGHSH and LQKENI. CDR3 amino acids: CASSPGTGTETQYF. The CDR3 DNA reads TGTGCCAGCTCACCCGGGACAGGGACGGAGACCCAGTACTTC.

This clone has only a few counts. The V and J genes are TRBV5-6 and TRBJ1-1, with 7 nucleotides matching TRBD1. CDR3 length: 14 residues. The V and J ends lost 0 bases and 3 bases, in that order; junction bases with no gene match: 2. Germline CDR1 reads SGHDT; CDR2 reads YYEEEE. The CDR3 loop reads CASSLVTGYTEAFF. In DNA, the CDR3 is TGTGCCAGCAGCTTGGTGACAGGGTACACTGAAGCTTTCTTT.

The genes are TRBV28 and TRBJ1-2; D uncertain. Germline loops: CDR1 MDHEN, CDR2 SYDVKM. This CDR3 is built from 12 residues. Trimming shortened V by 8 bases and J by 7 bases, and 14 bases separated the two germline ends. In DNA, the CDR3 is TGTGCCAGCGTCACCGGAGGCGGTGGCTACACCTTC. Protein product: CASVTGGGGYTF.

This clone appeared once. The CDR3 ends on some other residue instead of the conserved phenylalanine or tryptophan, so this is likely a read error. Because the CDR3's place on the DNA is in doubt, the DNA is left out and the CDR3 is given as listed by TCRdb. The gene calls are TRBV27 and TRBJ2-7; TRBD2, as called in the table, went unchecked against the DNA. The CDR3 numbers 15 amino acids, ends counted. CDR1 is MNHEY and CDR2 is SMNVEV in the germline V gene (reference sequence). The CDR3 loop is CASSLGGLRPSNLVS.

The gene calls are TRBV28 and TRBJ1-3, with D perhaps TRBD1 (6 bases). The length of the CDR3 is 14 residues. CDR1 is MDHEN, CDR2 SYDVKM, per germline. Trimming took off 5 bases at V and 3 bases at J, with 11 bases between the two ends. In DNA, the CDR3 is TGTGCCAGCAGTCCGACAGGCGATGGAAACACCATATATTTT. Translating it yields CASSPTGDGNTIYF.

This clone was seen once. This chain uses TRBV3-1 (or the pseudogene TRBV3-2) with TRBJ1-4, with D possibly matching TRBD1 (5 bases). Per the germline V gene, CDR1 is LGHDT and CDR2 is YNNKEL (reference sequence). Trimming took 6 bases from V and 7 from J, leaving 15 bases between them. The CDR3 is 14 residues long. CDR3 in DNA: TGTGCCAGCAGGGATCCCGGGGGGAGTGAAAAACTGTTTTTT. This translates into CASRDPGGSEKLFF.

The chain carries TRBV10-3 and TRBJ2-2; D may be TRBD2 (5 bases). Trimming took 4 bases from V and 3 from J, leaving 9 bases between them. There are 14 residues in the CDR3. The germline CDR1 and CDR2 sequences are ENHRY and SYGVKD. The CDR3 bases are TGTGCCATCAGTGTTTCCGGGGACACCGGGGAGCTGTTTTTT. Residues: CAISVSGDTGELFF.

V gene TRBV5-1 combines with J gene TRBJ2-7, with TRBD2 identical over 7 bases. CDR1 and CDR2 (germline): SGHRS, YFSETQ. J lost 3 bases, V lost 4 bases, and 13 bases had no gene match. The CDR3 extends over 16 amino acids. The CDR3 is CASSAGATGQGYEQYF. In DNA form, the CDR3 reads TGCGCCAGCAGCGCGGGAGCGACGGGCCAGGGCTACGAGCAGTACTTC.

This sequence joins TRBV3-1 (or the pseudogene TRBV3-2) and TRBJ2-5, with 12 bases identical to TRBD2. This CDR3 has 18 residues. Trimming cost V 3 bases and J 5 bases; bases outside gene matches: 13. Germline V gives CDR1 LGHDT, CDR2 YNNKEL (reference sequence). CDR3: CASSQASGGAVIRETQYF. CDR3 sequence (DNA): TGTGCCAGCAGCCAGGCTAGCGGGGGGGCTGTTATTCGGGAGACCCAGTACTTC.

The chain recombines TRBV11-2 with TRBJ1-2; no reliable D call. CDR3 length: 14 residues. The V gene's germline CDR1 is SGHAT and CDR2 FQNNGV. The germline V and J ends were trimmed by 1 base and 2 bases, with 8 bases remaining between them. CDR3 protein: CASSLAGENYGYTF. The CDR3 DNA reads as TGTGCCAGCAGCTTAGCTGGAGAAAACTATGGCTACACCTTC. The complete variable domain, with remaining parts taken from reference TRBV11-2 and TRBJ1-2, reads EAGVAQSPRYKIIEKRQSVAFWCNPISGHATLYWYQQILGQGPKLLIQFQNNGVVDDSQLPKDRFSAERLKGVDSTLKIQPAKLEDSAVYLCASSLAGENYGYTFGSGTRLTVV.

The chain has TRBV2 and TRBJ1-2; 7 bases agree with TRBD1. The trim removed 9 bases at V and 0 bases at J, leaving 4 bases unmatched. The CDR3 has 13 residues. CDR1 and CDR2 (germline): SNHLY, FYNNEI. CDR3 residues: CARRQGANYGYTF. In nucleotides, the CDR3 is TGTGCCAGGCGACAGGGAGCTAACTATGGCTACACCTTC.

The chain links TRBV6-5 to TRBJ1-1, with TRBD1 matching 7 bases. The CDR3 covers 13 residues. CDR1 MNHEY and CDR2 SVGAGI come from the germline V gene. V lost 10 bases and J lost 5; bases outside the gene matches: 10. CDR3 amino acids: CATSGGKGTEAFF. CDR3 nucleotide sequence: TGTGCCACTTCAGGGGGAAAAGGTACTGAAGCTTTCTTT.

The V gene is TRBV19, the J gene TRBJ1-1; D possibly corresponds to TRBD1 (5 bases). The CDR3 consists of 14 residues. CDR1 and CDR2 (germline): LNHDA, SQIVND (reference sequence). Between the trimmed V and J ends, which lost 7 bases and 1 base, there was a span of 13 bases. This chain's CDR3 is CASTGGRANTEAFF. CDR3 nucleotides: TGTGCCAGTACGGGGGGACGGGCGAACACTGAAGCTTTCTTT. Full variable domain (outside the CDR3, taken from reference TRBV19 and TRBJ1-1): DGGITQSPKYLFRKEGQNVTLSCEQNLNHDAMYWYRQDPGQGLRLIYYSQIVNDFQKGDIAEGYSVSREKKESFPLTVTSAQKNPTAFYLCASTGGRANTEAFFGQGTRLTVV.

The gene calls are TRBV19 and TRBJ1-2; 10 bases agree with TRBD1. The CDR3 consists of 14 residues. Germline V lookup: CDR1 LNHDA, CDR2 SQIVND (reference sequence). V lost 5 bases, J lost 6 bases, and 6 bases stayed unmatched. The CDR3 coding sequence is TGTGCCAGTAGTTCCGGGACAGGGGTGGATGGCTACACCTTC. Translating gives CASSSGTGVDGYTF.

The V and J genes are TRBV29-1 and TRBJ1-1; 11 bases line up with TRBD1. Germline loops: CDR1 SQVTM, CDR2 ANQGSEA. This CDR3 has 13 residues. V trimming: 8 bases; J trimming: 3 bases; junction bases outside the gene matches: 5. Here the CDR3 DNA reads TGCAGCTCGGGACAGGGGGAACACACTGAAGCTTTCTTT. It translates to CSSGQGEHTEAFF. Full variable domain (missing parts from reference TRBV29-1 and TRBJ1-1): SAVISQKPSRDICQRGTSLTIQCQVDSQVTMMFWYRQQPGQSLTLIATANQGSEATYESGFVIDKFPISRPNLTFSTLTVSNMSPEDSSIYLCSSGQGEHTEAFFGQGTRLTVV.

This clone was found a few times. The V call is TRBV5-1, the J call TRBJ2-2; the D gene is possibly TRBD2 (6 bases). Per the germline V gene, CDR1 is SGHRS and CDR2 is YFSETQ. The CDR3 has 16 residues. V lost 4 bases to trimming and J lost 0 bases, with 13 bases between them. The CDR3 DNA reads TGCGCCAGCAGCCTGACGGGGGTAGCGAACACCGGGGAGCTGTTTTTT. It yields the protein CASSLTGVANTGELFF.

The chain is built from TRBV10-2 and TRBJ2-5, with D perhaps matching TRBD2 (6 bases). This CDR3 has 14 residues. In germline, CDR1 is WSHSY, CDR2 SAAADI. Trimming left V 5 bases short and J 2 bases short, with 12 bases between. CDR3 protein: CASSRDWSQETQYF. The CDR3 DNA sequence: TGCGCCAGCAGTCGGGACTGGTCACAAGAGACCCAGTACTTC.

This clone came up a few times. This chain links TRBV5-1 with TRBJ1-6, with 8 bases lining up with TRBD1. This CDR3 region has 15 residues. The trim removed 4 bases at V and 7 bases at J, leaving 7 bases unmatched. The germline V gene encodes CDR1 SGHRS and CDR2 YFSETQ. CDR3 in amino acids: CASSGSTGDNSPLHF. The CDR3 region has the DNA TGCGCCAGCAGCGGCTCGACAGGGGACAATTCACCCCTCCACTTT.

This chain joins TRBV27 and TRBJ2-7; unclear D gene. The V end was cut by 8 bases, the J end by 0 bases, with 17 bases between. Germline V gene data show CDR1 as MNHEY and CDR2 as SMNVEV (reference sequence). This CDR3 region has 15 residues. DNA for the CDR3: TGTGCCAGCCGGGTAGTGTTTGCGACCTCCTACGAGCAGTACTTC. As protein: CASRVVFATSYEQYF.

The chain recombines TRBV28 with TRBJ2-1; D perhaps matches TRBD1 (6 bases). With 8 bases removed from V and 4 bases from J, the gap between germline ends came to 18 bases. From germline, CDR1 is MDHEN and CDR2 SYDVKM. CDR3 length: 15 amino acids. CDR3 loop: CASGLTGFNYNEQFF. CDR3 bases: TGTGCCAGCGGACTTACAGGGTTCAATTACAATGAGCAGTTCTTC. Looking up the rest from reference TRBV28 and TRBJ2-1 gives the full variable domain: DVKVTQSSRYLVKRTGEKVFLECVQDMDHENMFWYRQDPGLGLRLIYFSYDVKMKEKGDIPEGYSVSREKKERFSLILESASTNQTSMYLCASGLTGFNYNEQFFGPGTRLTVL.

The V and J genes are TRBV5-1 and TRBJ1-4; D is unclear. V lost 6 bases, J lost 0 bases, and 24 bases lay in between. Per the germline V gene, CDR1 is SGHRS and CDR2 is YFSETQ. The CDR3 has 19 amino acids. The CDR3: CASIMRSPLKVATNEKLFF. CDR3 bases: TGCGCCAGCATTATGAGGAGCCCCCTTAAAGTTGCAACTAATGAAAAACTGTTTTTT.

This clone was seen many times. CDR3 nucleotide sequence: TGTGCCAGCTCACGCGGGTCGGACAATGAGCAGTTCTTC. Translating gives CASSRGSDNEQFF. The chain employs TRBV18 and TRBJ2-1, with TRBD2 as a possible D gene (5 bases). V was shortened by 4 bases and J by 5 bases, with 9 bases between the two germline ends. The CDR3 loop spans 13 amino acids. Germline assignment: CDR1 KGHSH and CDR2 LQKENI.

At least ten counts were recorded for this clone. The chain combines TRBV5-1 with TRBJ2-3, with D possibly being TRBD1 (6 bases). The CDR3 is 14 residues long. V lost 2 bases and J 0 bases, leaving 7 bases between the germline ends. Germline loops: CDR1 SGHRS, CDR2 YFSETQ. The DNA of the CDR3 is TGCGCCAGCAGCTTCGGACAGAGCACAGATACGCAGTATTTT. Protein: CASSFGQSTDTQYF.

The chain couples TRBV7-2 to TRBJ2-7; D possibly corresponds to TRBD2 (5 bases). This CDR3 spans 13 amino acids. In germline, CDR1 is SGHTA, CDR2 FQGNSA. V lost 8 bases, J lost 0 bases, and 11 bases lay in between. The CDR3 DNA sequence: TGTGCCAGCGGAGGTAGGGTCTCCTACGAGCAGTACTTC. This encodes CASGGRVSYEQYF.

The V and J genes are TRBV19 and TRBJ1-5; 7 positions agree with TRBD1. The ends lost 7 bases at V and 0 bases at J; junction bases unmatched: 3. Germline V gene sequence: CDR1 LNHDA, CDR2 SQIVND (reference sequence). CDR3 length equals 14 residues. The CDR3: CASNDRDSNQPQHF. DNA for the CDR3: TGTGCCAGTAACGACAGGGATAGCAATCAGCCCCAGCATTTT.

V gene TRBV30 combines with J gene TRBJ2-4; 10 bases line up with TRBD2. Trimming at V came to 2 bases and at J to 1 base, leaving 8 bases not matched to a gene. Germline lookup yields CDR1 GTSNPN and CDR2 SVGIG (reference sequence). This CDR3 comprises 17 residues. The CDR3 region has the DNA TGTGCCTGGAGTAGCGGGGGGGCCGGGTCGGCCAAAAACATTCAGTACTTC. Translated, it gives CAWSSGGAGSAKNIQYF.